These 27 T cell receptor beta chains share one sample of origin, sequenced in a study of CDR3 diversity in severe acne. TCRdb itself ran the PCR reads through MiXCR, one entry per CDR3 protein. Of about 85,000 distinct CDR3 sequences in the sample, 45% to 50% were seen once. The specimen was blood. These receptors were taken from a male donor in good health, serving as a control.

This chain connects TRBV29-1 to TRBJ2-7; TRBD1 is a possible D gene (5 bases). Trimming took 8 bases from V and 5 from J, leaving 16 bases between them. The CDR3 sequence is 12 residues long. Germline CDR1 and CDR2: SQVTM and ANQGSEA. CDR3 sequence: CSLAPQGNEQYF. For the CDR3, the DNA is TGCAGCTTGGCCCCCCAGGGCAACGAGCAGTACTTC.

This clonotype was counted only a few times. J is TRBJ2-3 and V is TRBV11-2, with TRBD2 matching over 11 bases. This CDR3 spans 16 amino acids. Looked up from germline, CDR1 is SGHAT and CDR2 is FQNNGV. V was clipped by 1 base and J by 4 bases; unmatched bases: 4. DNA for the CDR3: TGTGCCAGCAGCTTAGGCCTTAGCGGGAGGGCAGATACGCAGTATTTT. It specifies CASSLGLSGRADTQYF.

Turning to this clonotype: The junction departs from the called germline gene at one end, perhaps through a read error. V usage is TRBV15 and J usage is TRBJ1-5, with D perhaps TRBD1 (5 bases). CDR3 size: 18 residues. CDR1 LNHNV and CDR2 YYDKDF come from the germline V gene (reference sequence). The CDR3 sequence: CVTSRVARGTYSNQPQHF. The CDR3 coding sequence is TGTGTCACCAGCAGAGTCGCCCGGGGCACCTACAGCAATCAGCCCCAGCATTTT.

DNA for the CDR3: TGTGCCAGCAGCCTTAGCGGGATCCCGGGAGAGACCCAGTACTTC. This translates into CASSLSGIPGETQYF. The V gene is TRBV12-3 or TRBV12-4, the J gene TRBJ2-5; 8 bases are a match to TRBD2. The length of the CDR3 is 15 residues. V shed 6 bases and J 4 bases; nucleotides not matched to a gene: 10.

The genes are TRBV20-1 and TRBJ2-5, with D possibly matching TRBD1 (6 bases). Germline-derived CDR1 and CDR2 are DFQATT and SNEGSKA (reference sequence). This CDR3 contains 13 residues. The V end was cut by 2 bases, the J end by 4 bases, with 11 bases between. CDR3 sequence (DNA): TGCAGTGCTAGACTACAGGGTGGAGAGACCCAGTACTTC. Translated, it gives CSARLQGGETQYF.

This clonotype was seen once. The V call is TRBV20-1, the J call TRBJ2-1; no clear D. The CDR3 has 14 amino acids. The V end was cut by 3 bases, the J end by 7 bases, with 16 bases between. The V gene's germline CDR1 is DFQATT and CDR2 SNEGSKA (reference sequence). The CDR3 DNA sequence: TGCAGTGCTAGGGGGTCCCGAACGACAAATGAGCAGTTCTTC. It yields the protein CSARGSRTTNEQFF.

In its sample, this clonotype was seen many times. This chain uses TRBV10-2 with TRBJ1-6; D might be TRBD1 (5 bases). Trimming removed 6 bases from V and 10 bases from J, with 10 bases in between. Germline loops: CDR1 WSHSY, CDR2 SAAADI. The CDR3 is 12 residues long. The CDR3 reads CASRQDISPLHF. CDR3 nucleotides: TGCGCCAGCAGGCAGGACATCTCACCCCTCCACTTT.

This clonotype was detected many times. V and J are TRBV29-1 and TRBJ2-3; perhaps D is TRBD1 or TRBD2 (5 bases each). Germline V gene data show CDR1 as SQVTM and CDR2 as ANQGSEA. The CDR3 spans 14 residues. V was shortened by 6 bases and J by 1 base, with 14 bases between the two germline ends. The CDR3 loop is CSVLGERRTDTQYF. DNA for the CDR3: TGCAGCGTCTTGGGGGAGCGACGCACAGATACGCAGTATTTT.

This clonotype was found many times. The gene calls are TRBV7-8 and TRBJ2-1, with 12 bases identical to TRBD2. Germline V CDR1 and CDR2: SGHVS, FQNEAQ. V lost 7 bases to trimming and J lost 4 bases; unmatched junction nucleotides: 8. The CDR3 consists of 16 residues. CDR3 DNA sequence: TGTGCCAGCAACCCTAGCGGGAGGGTAGGGTACAATGAGCAGTTCTTC. This codes for CASNPSGRVGYNEQFF.

V is TRBV6-4 and J is TRBJ1-4; D gene ambiguous. Trimming pared 2 bases from V and 8 bases from J, leaving 9 bases between. Germline-derived CDR1 and CDR2 are MRHNA and SNTAGT. The CDR3 length is 13 residues. The CDR3 DNA sequence: TGTGCCAGCAGTGACAGGGAGGAGGAAAAACTGTTTTTT. The encoded protein is CASSDREEEKLFF.

Of note for this clonotype: Compared with germline, one end of the junction differs, possibly owing to a read error. This chain joins TRBV9 and TRBJ2-7; 7 bases align to TRBD2. Per the germline V gene, CDR1 is SGDLS and CDR2 is YYNGEE. The CDR3 is made up of 14 amino acids. The CDR3 is CDSSVGGTTYEQYF. CDR3 nucleotides: TGTGACAGCAGCGTAGGCGGGACTACCTACGAGCAGTACTTC. The variable domain in full, completed from reference TRBV9 and TRBJ2-7, reads DSGVTQTPKHLITATGQRVTLRCSPRSGDLSVYWYQQSLDQGLQFLIQYYNGEERAKGNILERFSAQQFPDLHSELNLSSLELGDSALYFCDSSVGGTTYEQYFGPGTRLTVT.

The V call is TRBV6-5, the J call TRBJ1-4; TRBD1 matches 9 bases. The junction had 7 bases not matched to a gene; V was cut back by 6 bases and J by 8 bases. CDR3 size: 14 residues. Germline assignment: CDR1 MNHEY and CDR2 SVGAGI. CDR3 DNA sequence: TGTGCCAGCAGCATGGGACAGGGAGGAGAAAAACTGTTTTTT. Amino acids: CASSMGQGGEKLFF.

This clonotype was observed a few times. CDR3 coding DNA: TGTGCCAGCAGCTCGGGACTAGCGGGAACCTACGAGCAGTACTTC. This codes for CASSSGLAGTYEQYF. The chain combines TRBV7-9 with TRBJ2-7; 13 bases fit TRBD2. Unmatched junction bases numbered 2, after V lost 4 bases and J lost 2 bases. The germline V gene encodes CDR1 SEHNR and CDR2 FQNEAQ (reference sequence). The CDR3 is made up of 15 amino acids.

Worth noting for this clonotype: The junction departs from germline at one end; a sequencing error may be responsible. The gene calls are TRBV4-1 and TRBJ1-1; unclear D gene. This CDR3 is built from 13 residues. The germline CDR1 and CDR2 sequences are MGHRA and YSYEKL. The CDR3 protein is CASSPAVNTEAFF. CDR3 DNA: TGTGCCAGCAGCCCGGCGGTGAACACTGAGGCTTTCTTT.

V is TRBV12-3 or TRBV12-4 and J is TRBJ1-5; 9 bases match TRBD1. The CDR3 is 14 residues long. Trimming cost V 8 bases and J 11 bases; bases outside gene matches: 13. As DNA, the CDR3 is TGTGCCAGCCGACAGGGGGTCAATGAGCAGTCCCAGCATTTT. This gives the protein CASRQGVNEQSQHF.

This chain joins TRBV7-9 and TRBJ1-1; D is unclear. The CDR3 consists of 11 residues. Trimming cost V 2 bases and J 13 bases, with 11 bases left between them. The germline V gene has CDR1 SEHNR and CDR2 FQNEAQ (reference sequence). The CDR3 region has the DNA TGTGCCAGCAGCTTATACGATGAGGGTTTCTTT. Encoded protein: CASSLYDEGFF.

This clonotype was seen at least ten times. The J gene is TRBJ1-1, the V gene TRBV25-1; perhaps TRBD1 as D (6 bases). CDR1 MGHDK and CDR2 SYGVNS come from the germline V gene. The germline V and J ends were trimmed by 8 bases and 1 base, with 14 bases remaining between them. This CDR3 has 14 residues. Here the CDR3 reads CASSRRDKNTEAFF. The CDR3 bases are TGTGCCAGCTCTCGCCGGGACAAGAACACTGAAGCTTTCTTT. The full variable domain, its missing parts supplied by reference TRBV25-1 and TRBJ1-1, is EADIYQTPRYLVIGTGKKITLECSQTMGHDKMYWYQQDPGMELHLIHYSYGVNSTEKGDLSSESTVSRIRTEHFPLTLESARPSHTSQYLCASSRRDKNTEAFFGQGTRLTVV.

The CDR3 sequence: CASSVEGTGISEQYF. CDR3 coding DNA: TGTGCCAGCAGCGTCGAAGGGACAGGGATAAGCGAGCAGTACTTC. The rearrangement links TRBV5-5 to TRBJ2-7, with 9 positions matching TRBD1. Trimming removed 4 bases from V and 6 bases from J; junction bases left unmatched: 11. The length of the CDR3 is 15 residues. Germline values: CDR1 SGHKS, CDR2 YYEKEE (reference sequence). The entire variable domain, with the rest obtained from reference TRBV5-5 and TRBJ2-7, is as follows: DAGVTQSPTHLIKTRGQQVTLRCSPISGHKSVSWYQQVLGQGPQFIFQYYEKEERGRGNFPDRFSARQFPNYSSELNVNALLLGDSALYLCASSVEGTGISEQYFGPGTRLTVT.

This chain uses TRBV3-1 with TRBJ2-5, with TRBD2 matching 9 bases. Germline CDR1 reads LGHDT; CDR2 reads YNNKEL (reference sequence). The CDR3 extends over 18 amino acids. V shed 2 bases, J shed 3 bases, and the junction held 13 bases outside the gene matches. The CDR3 DNA reads TGTGCCAGCAGCCAAATCCAAGGCAATCTAGCGGGAAAAGAGACCCAGTACTTC. Translating it yields CASSQIQGNLAGKETQYF.

A remark on this clonotype: One junction end does not reproduce the germline sequence, and a read error may be involved. The gene calls are TRBV20-1 and TRBJ1-1, with a weak D call TRBD1 (5 bases). Germline values: CDR1 DFQATT, CDR2 SNEGSKA (reference sequence). This CDR3 is built from 17 residues. The CDR3 bases are TGCAGCGCTAGAGATGACAGAACACCGGGGATGAACACTGAAGCTTTCTTT. Translating gives CSARDDRTPGMNTEAFF.

The rearrangement uses TRBV24-1 and TRBJ2-5, with D possibly TRBD2 on 6 matching bases. The V end lost 11 bases, the J end lost 5 bases, and 20 bases lay between the germline ends. The CDR3 spans 14 residues. Germline values: CDR1 KGHDR, CDR2 SFDVKD. The CDR3 reads CASSLEGLWETQYF. The CDR3 DNA is TGTGCCAGCAGCTTAGAGGGACTTTGGGAGACCCAGTACTTC.

V gene TRBV5-1 combines with J gene TRBJ1-3; 7 bases fit TRBD1. This CDR3 is built from 15 residues. CDR1 and CDR2 (germline): SGHRS, YFSETQ. After removal of 4 bases from V and 0 bases from J, the junction contained 4 bases not matched to a gene. CDR3: CASSGGQSSGNTIYF. CDR3 sequence (DNA): TGCGCCAGCAGCGGGGGACAGAGCTCTGGAAACACCATATATTTT.

This chain connects TRBV7-3 to TRBJ2-7; TRBD1 matches at 10 bases. V was pared by 4 bases and J by 5 bases, with 8 bases of the junction left unmatched. The CDR3 totals 15 residues. CDR1 and CDR2 (germline): SGHTA, FQGTGA. The CDR3 coding sequence is TGTGCCAGCAGCTCCGGCGGGACAGGGGTGGACGAGCAGTACTTC. It is translated as CASSSGGTGVDEQYF.

Points on this clonotype: This may stem from a read error, because a much larger clone lies one nucleotide away. V and J are TRBV5-1 and TRBJ1-2; perhaps TRBD1 as D (6 bases). CDR1 and CDR2 (germline): SGHRS, YFSETQ. The CDR3 extends over 14 amino acids. CDR3 nucleotides: TGCGCCGGCAGCCCTTTAGGGACAATATATGGCTACACCTTC. It codes for CAGSPLGTIYGYTF.

This clonotype was found a few times. CDR3 protein: CASSEAGRGPLFGQYF. DNA for the CDR3: TGTGCCAGCAGTGAAGCGGGGCGCGGCCCTCTCTTCGGGCAGTACTTC. The rearrangement uses TRBV2 and TRBJ2-7; D might be TRBD1 (5 bases). Germline values: CDR1 SNHLY, CDR2 FYNNEI. Trimming left V 0 bases short and J 9 bases short, with 21 bases between. The CDR3 runs 16 residues. Variable domain in full (rest from reference TRBV2 and TRBJ2-7): EPEVTQTPSHQVTQMGQEVILRCVPISNHLYFYWYRQILGQKVEFLVSFYNNEISEKSEIFDDQFSVERPDGSNFTLKIRSTKLEDSAMYFCASSEAGRGPLFGQYFGPGTRLTVT.

With regard to this clonotype: The junction differs from germline at one of its ends, possibly a read error. This chain connects TRBV11-2 to TRBJ1-1; D ambiguous. The CDR3 has 14 amino acids. Looked up from germline, CDR1 is SGHAT and CDR2 is FQNNGV. This chain's CDR3 is CATSRGPLRTEAFF. In DNA, the CDR3 is TGTGCCACCAGCCGCGGACCCTTGCGGACTGAAGCTTTCTTT.

At least ten counts were recorded for this clonotype. The chain has TRBV24-1 and TRBJ1-2; D possibly corresponds to TRBD1 (6 bases). The CDR3 sequence is 15 residues long. V was pared by 3 bases and J by 4 bases, with 14 bases between. From germline, CDR1 is KGHDR and CDR2 SFDVKD. The CDR3 DNA sequence: TGTGCCACCAGTGATGGGACACAGGGCGTCTATGGCTACACCTTC. As protein: CATSDGTQGVYGYTF.